The 18 T cell receptor beta chains below come from one sample, sequenced in a study of T cell repertoires in cytomegalovirus infection (dated by TCRdb to the late 2010s). Sequencing relied on an Illumina HiSeq 1500. TCRdb itself trimmed the public reads at Q25 with fastp, ran MiXCR and retained productive beta chains. Every CDR3 protein is listed once, alongside the most common genes and DNA of its rows. The sample records about 300,000 distinct CDR3 sequences, about 25% of which are singletons. The ten largest make up about 14% of the sample. Source material: PBMCs. The source of these receptors is a human donor in good health (CMV status not recorded). Some clones in this sample may be carry-over from other donors' samples.

CDR3 protein: CASRGTSGRNEQFF. The DNA of the CDR3 is TGTGCCAGCAGGGGGACTAGCGGGAGGAATGAGCAGTTCTTC. This chain joins TRBV6-6 and TRBJ2-1; TRBD2 matches at 15 bases. The CDR3 is 14 amino acids. V lost 6 bases and J lost 7; bases outside the gene matches: 1. Germline values: CDR1 MNHNY, CDR2 SVGAGI (reference sequence).

Only one count was recorded for this clonotype. This rearrangement joins TRBV7-2 to TRBJ1-4; D unresolved. Looked up from germline, CDR1 is SGHTA and CDR2 is FQGNSA. V lost 5 bases and J lost 7, with 14 bases in between. The CDR3 extends over 14 amino acids. CDR3 loop: CASSPGLRLEKLFF. The CDR3 DNA sequence: TGTGCCAGCAGCCCCGGACTGAGACTTGAAAAACTGTTTTTT.

The count of this clonotype is one. The gene calls are TRBV11-2 and TRBJ2-3; no reliable D call. Germline lookup yields CDR1 SGHAT and CDR2 FQNNGV. Deletions cut 5 bases from V and 7 bases from J, with 10 bases between. The CDR3 is 12 amino acids. DNA of the CDR3: TGTGCCAGCAGCCCCGCGTCAAATACGCAGTATTTT. Translated: CASSPASNTQYF.

This clonotype was recorded a few times. The genes are TRBV6-1 and TRBJ2-3; 7 bases align to TRBD1. This CDR3 contains 13 residues. Unmatched junction bases numbered 4, after V lost 4 bases and J lost 6 bases. From germline, CDR1 is MNHNS and CDR2 SASEGT. This chain's CDR3 is CASSGRQGDTQYF. DNA for the CDR3: TGTGCCAGCAGTGGCCGACAGGGCGATACGCAGTATTTT.

This rearrangement joins TRBV7-8 to TRBJ2-1; 9 bases are a match to TRBD2. Per the germline V gene, CDR1 is SGHVS and CDR2 is FQNEAQ. The V segment lost 2 bases and the J segment 9 bases; nucleotides outside the gene matches: 11. The CDR3 loop spans 16 amino acids. The CDR3 spells CASSLIAGGSSGEQFF. The CDR3 coding sequence is TGTGCCAGCAGCTTAATCGCGGGAGGGTCCTCGGGTGAGCAGTTCTTC.

This clonotype was found a few times. The chain has TRBV5-5 and TRBJ2-5, with 7 bases that match TRBD1. Germline V gene sequence: CDR1 SGHKS, CDR2 YYEKEE (reference sequence). After removal of 0 bases from V and 5 bases from J, the junction contained 4 bases not matched to a gene. There are 14 residues in the CDR3. DNA of the CDR3: TGTGCCAGCAGCTTGGCCCCACAGGGGGAGACCCAGTACTTC. This encodes CASSLAPQGETQYF.

V is TRBV15 and J is TRBJ2-7; D is undetermined. Trimming cost V 0 bases and J 2 bases, with 5 bases left between them. The germline CDR1 and CDR2 sequences are LNHNV and YYDKDF (reference sequence). CDR3 size: 13 residues. CDR3 amino acids: CATSRDKTYEQYF. The CDR3 DNA sequence: TGTGCCACCAGCAGAGATAAGACCTACGAGCAGTACTTC.

As to this clonotype: Relative to the germline gene, one junction end is altered; a read error may explain this. The chain has TRBV15 and TRBJ2-7; no definite D call. The CDR3 extends over 13 amino acids. Germline values: CDR1 LNHNV, CDR2 YYDKDF (reference sequence). In DNA, the CDR3 is TGTGCAACCAGAAGGGTTAGCTCCTACGAGCAGTACTTC. Protein: CATRRVSSYEQYF.

A few counts support this clonotype. The V gene is TRBV7-2, the J gene TRBJ1-1; no firm D call. This CDR3 has 17 residues. Germline values: CDR1 SGHTA, CDR2 FQGNSA. The ends were cut back, 2 bases at V and 1 base at J, with 17 bases in the middle. The CDR3 here is CASSLKLMGAQNTEAFF. The CDR3 DNA reads as TGTGCCAGCAGCTTAAAGTTAATGGGAGCACAGAACACTGAAGCTTTCTTT. The full variable domain, in which reference TRBV7-2 and TRBJ1-1 provide the parts outside the CDR3, is GAGVSQSPSNKVTEKGKDVELRCDPISGHTALYWYRQSLGQGLEFLIYFQGNSAPDKSGLPSDRFSAERTGGSVSTLTIQRTQQEDSAVYLCASSLKLMGAQNTEAFFGQGTRLTVV.

This clonotype was detected once. This chain links TRBV18 with TRBJ1-5; no reliable D call. CDR1 and CDR2 from the germline V gene are KGHSH and LQKENI. V lost 5 bases and J lost 0, with 8 bases in between. This CDR3 is built from 14 residues. The CDR3 protein is CASSGSHSNQPQHF. The CDR3 coding sequence is TGTGCCAGCTCAGGCAGTCATAGCAATCAGCCCCAGCATTTT. The full variable domain, its missing parts supplied by reference TRBV18 and TRBJ1-5, is NAGVMQNPRHLVRRRGQEARLRCSPMKGHSHVYWYRQLPEEGLKFMVYLQKENIIDESGMPKERFSAEFPKEGPSILRIQQVVRGDSAAYFCASSGSHSNQPQHFGDGTRLSIL.

J is TRBJ2-1 and V is TRBV24-1; no firm D call. The germline CDR1 and CDR2 sequences are KGHDR and SFDVKD. The CDR3 has 16 amino acids. V lost 3 bases to trimming and J lost 7 bases, with 18 bases between them. The CDR3 sequence: CATSDDVRTWANEQFF. In nucleotides, the CDR3 is TGTGCCACCAGTGATGACGTTCGGACCTGGGCGAATGAGCAGTTCTTC.

In its sample, this clonotype was seen many times. V gene TRBV7-2 combines with J gene TRBJ1-1; 7 bases map to TRBD1. CDR1 and CDR2 from the germline V gene are SGHTA and FQGNSA. This CDR3 is built from 15 residues. The trim removed 5 bases at V and 3 bases at J, leaving 9 bases unmatched. The CDR3 region has the DNA TGTGCCAGCAGCCCAAAGCAGGGGGTATACACTGAAGCTTTCTTT. Encoded protein: CASSPKQGVYTEAFF.

This clonotype showed up many times. In DNA form, the CDR3 reads TGTGCCAGCAGCTTAGTAACAGCGCCCTACAATGAGCAGTTCTTC. Its protein is CASSLVTAPYNEQFF. V usage is TRBV7-9 and J usage is TRBJ2-1; D gene uncertain. From germline, CDR1 is SEHNR and CDR2 FQNEAQ (reference sequence). The length of the CDR3 is 15 residues. The V and J ends lost 1 base and 2 bases respectively, with 9 bases between them.

This clonotype showed up just once. CDR3 sequence: CASSLGHAGANVLTF. DNA of the CDR3: TGTGCCAGCAGCCTGGGCCATGCTGGGGCCAACGTCCTGACTTTC. The chain carries TRBV6-2 or TRBV6-3 and TRBJ2-6; no firm D call. Germline V CDR1 and CDR2: MNHEY, SVGEGT. The CDR3 has 15 amino acids. The V gene lost 6 bases and the J gene lost 2 bases, with 11 bases spanning the gap.

This clonotype was seen ten or more times. CDR3 residues: CASNPPGRPNQPQHF. The DNA for the CDR3 is TGTGCCAGTAATCCCCCGGGACGGCCCAATCAGCCCCAGCATTTT. This chain connects TRBV19 to TRBJ1-5, with D possibly being TRBD1 (5 bases). The CDR3 is 15 amino acids. Germline CDR1 LNHDA, CDR2 SQIVND (reference sequence). Trimming took off 7 bases at V and 3 bases at J, with 16 bases between the two ends.

V gene TRBV10-3 combines with J gene TRBJ1-2; unclear D gene. V lost 2 bases, J lost 3 bases, and 7 bases lay in between. Germline V gives CDR1 ENHRY, CDR2 SYGVKD. The CDR3 is 13 amino acids. CDR3 sequence: CAISEAVDYGYTF. CDR3 nucleotides: TGTGCCATCAGTGAGGCAGTTGACTATGGCTACACCTTC.

Only a few counts were recorded for this clonotype. V is TRBV5-6 and J is TRBJ1-2, with D possibly being TRBD1 (6 bases). The CDR3 covers 15 residues. Germline V gives CDR1 SGHDT, CDR2 YYEEEE. The germline V and J ends were trimmed by 0 bases and 4 bases, with 13 bases remaining between them. For the CDR3, the DNA is TGTGCCAGCAGCTTGGTTGGACAGCAAACCTATGGCTACACCTTC. Protein: CASSLVGQQTYGYTF.

V usage is TRBV11-2 and J usage is TRBJ2-5; the D gene could be TRBD1 or TRBD2 (5 bases each). This CDR3 has 15 amino acids. From germline, CDR1 is SGHAT and CDR2 FQNNGV. Trimming took 3 bases from V and 2 from J, leaving 13 bases between them. Here the CDR3 reads CASSLDWDGQETQYF. In DNA, the CDR3 is TGTGCCAGCAGCTTGGACTGGGACGGTCAAGAGACCCAGTACTTC.